This T cell receptor (beta chain) was captured in a study of cytomegalovirus exposure and HLA in healthy donors (dated by TCRdb to the late 2010s). Regarding the complete study: An earlier analysis of roughly 570 of the donors reported 276 Gb of sequence data and approximately 120 million unique TCR beta sequences obtained from about 179 million T cells. Among roughly 370 genotyped donors of the cohort, an average of about 240,000 unique TCR beta nucleotide sequences were sequenced per donor, roughly 20% of them non-productive. All discovery cohort repertoires had been generated using a single sequencing platform. To predict cytomegalovirus infection status, the study brought together high-throughput TCR immunosequencing, statistical association of individual TCRs with disease status, and machine learning. In addition to the first cohort of approximately 670 subjects, a separate validation cohort of 130 or so different subjects was used. Approximately 310 gigabases of sequencing data and around 85 million unique TCR sequences made up an early release that covered 500 to 650 HLA-typed donors. Typing coverage differed by locus: A, B, C, DRB1 and DQB1 were typed in about 620-630 donors, DQA1 in 522, DPA1 in around 610, and DPB1 in 472. Donor age, sex, ethnicity and CMV serostatus were collected together with the repertoire data. The T cell repertoires of some 670 subjects were profiled by immunosequencing and related to cytomegalovirus serostatus. To decide whether each TCR beta V gene segment behaved as functional or pseudogenic, an earlier analysis of approximately 590 of the donors relied on high-throughput TCR beta sequencing. The aim of the study was to test whether cataloging public T cell receptors could identify signatures of past pathogen exposure. Of the 398 genotyped donors, roughly 80% fell in the genetic ancestry cluster associated with self-reported Caucasian donors. In a later analysis, previously published TCR beta repertoires from several hundred donors were re-analyzed and high-resolution HLA genotyping was added so that TCR occurrence patterns could be studied. In a later genetic analysis, genome-wide SNP genotypes for about three fifths of the roughly 670 donors were used, and that subset was treated as a discovery cohort. Rather than drawing on any new phenotypic data, the later analysis identified candidate immune exposures from TCR beta sequences and the way those sequences occurred across donors. HLA typing covered class I and class II loci at four-digit resolution. Five DR-DQ haplotypes were treated as single units for association and clustering because of strong linkage in the cohort.

Study-wide findings and limitations: The 87-base-pair reads could not distinguish some IMGT-functional V segments, including TRBV6-2 and TRBV6-3, so those segments were excluded. In vitro tests confirmed that three of the cytomegalovirus-associated TCR beta chains recognize cytomegalovirus antigens. Cytomegalovirus status was reported to be diagnosed by the classifier with high specificity and sensitivity in both the original and validation cohorts. A further reported finding was that TCR beta sequences accurately predicted the HLA-A and HLA-B alleles for most subjects in the first cohort. In a later analysis, HLA-associated TCR beta chains showed more clonal expansion and lower generation probabilities than non-associated chains that were equally common. In a later genetic analysis, a missense DCLRE1C variant was associated with V-gene and J-gene trimming of TCR beta chains, and the association was replicated in an independent cohort. A group of highly shared sequence variants was considered likely to be a technical artifact of the sequencing pipeline. The study gave a list of around 170 TCR beta chains associated with cytomegalovirus. Because HLA typing was missing for some donors at each locus, association tests included only the typed subset. A later analysis found that TCR association rates varied across HLA loci, with DRB1 alleles showing the most associated TCRs and HLA-C alleles the fewest. This cohort had only TCR beta chains sequenced, and the lack of alpha or paired-chain data limited which features could be detected. According to a later analysis, parvovirus B19, influenza, CMV and Epstein-Barr virus appeared linked to several top co-occurrence clusters. In an earlier analysis of about 600 of the donors, most TCR beta V segments appeared in productive rearrangements about 87% or about 30% of the time, broadly matching IMGT annotations. A later analysis associated about 17,000 TCR beta sequences with specific HLA alleles at a false discovery rate of 0.05. The authors suggested that the approach could potentially be extended to other disease states and immunological phenotypes. Assigning TCR associations to individual alleles was difficult when HLA alleles, especially DR and DQ, strongly co-occurred. A later analysis found that most CMV-associated TCR beta chains appeared HLA-restricted, with HLA associations seemingly driven largely by CMV exposure. Most TCR sequences were seen in very few donors, while some public TCRs were found in many individuals. Compared with the approximately 600-donor mean, donors in an Asian-associated ancestry cluster had fewer N-insertions in productive TCRs, according to a later genetic analysis. Immune exposure information for the cohort was limited to CMV serostatus. Because counts were too low, roughly 16 rarely observed V segments, including chromosome 9 orphons, were excluded from the earlier analysis of a few hundred of the donors. The presence/absence analyses assumed that sequencing depth was roughly uniform across donors, and that assumption may not be true. Linkage disequilibrium might explain the correlated functional status among segregating V segments, but an unknown experimental factor could not be ruled out.

As concerns this clone: It has no known antigen specificity. No quality values exist for individual bases; no much larger clone is one base distant.

The cohort consisted of hundreds of healthy bone marrow donors. All cohort members were sampled while nominally healthy, although unrecorded immune exposures were likely present. The donor tested CMV seronegative and was one of the 352 seronegative cohort members. Every donor gave a peripheral blood sample, and the peripheral blood mononuclear cells from that sample were used for TCR beta sequencing. Genomic DNA extraction from the blood cell samples was performed with the Qiagen DNeasy Blood Extraction Kit. The cysteine opens and the phenylalanine closes a CDR3 of 14 amino acids. Just the 42-base CDR3 DNA is kept, in frame starting at base 1. The germline V gene specifies SGHRS as CDR1 and YFSETQ as CDR2. The trim is 5 bases for V and 1 base for J, with a gap of 9 bases between the germline ends. Libraries were made using the immunoSEQ multiplex PCR assay. A mixture of 60 forward primers for TCR Vbeta segments and 13 reverse primers for TCR Jbeta segments was used in the multiplex PCR. The CDR3 region of rearranged TCR beta genes was amplified from genomic DNA with a multiplex PCR assay. Amplified TCR beta libraries were sequenced as 87-base-pair reads on the Illumina HiSeq System. Per the authors' processing: Across the 700 or so repertoires, a later analysis counted around 80 million unique TCR beta chains, roughly 11 million of which were shared by at least two donors. To remove PCR and sequencing errors, raw reads were error-corrected and collapsed into unique sequences using a nearest-neighbor algorithm that merged closely related sequences. Alignment of CDR3 sequences to IMGT reference sequences was used to assign V, D and J gene segments. For a sequence to be retained, at least a six-nucleotide match to both a V gene segment and a J gene segment was required. A rearrangement counted as productive if the CDR3 had no stop codons and remained in frame with V and J, and every other rearrangement counted as non-productive. Following IMGT convention, CDR3 was defined as the stretch from the second conserved V-encoded cysteine to the conserved J-encoded phenylalanine. The earlier analysis of about 590 of the donors excluded sequences that lacked an unambiguous match to a single V gene segment. In an earlier analysis of roughly 500 of the donors, V segments were called functional above 56.7% productive rearrangements and were called segregating when the between-donor standard deviation exceeded 5%. A statistical classification framework was developed to diagnose cytomegalovirus status using the catalog of TCR beta chain sequences. In a later analysis, V and J genes were assigned by comparing TCR nucleotide sequences against IMGT/GENE-DB human TR gene sequences. In a later analysis, CDR3 sequences and most-parsimonious VDJ recombination scenarios were assigned using the TCRdist pipeline. In a later analysis, each TCR beta chain was defined by its CDR3 amino acid sequence together with its V-gene family, and reads without a unique V-gene family were excluded. A later analysis removed 500 to 650 highly shared, low-generation-probability nucleotide sequences to deal with suspected cross-contamination and a sequencing artifact. For each public chain, a later analysis derived a clonal expansion index from normalized ranks of inferred template counts within each repertoire. A later analysis computed generation probabilities with a VDJ recombination model fitted to out-of-frame rearrangements, and checked the results against IGoR. In a later analysis, hypergeometric tests were used to score TCR-TCR, TCR-HLA and TCR-CMV co-occurrence, with a repertoire-size bias correction applied to TCR pairs. In a later analysis, false discovery rates were estimated by permuting HLA or CMV assignments 20 times. In a later analysis, co-occurring TCRs were grouped with DBSCAN, and TCRdist sequence similarity was added when clustering was performed within HLA-allele-positive subsets. Repertoires with fewer than 30,000 or more than 120,000 public chains were left out of co-occurrence clustering, as were a handful of repertoires with anomalous nucleotide sharing. As stored in TCRdb, this immuneACCESS dataset retains in-frame rearrangements with V and J assigned. A fraction of the clones does not appear; measured against another copy, unresolved V genes explain less than half of the discrepancy, and the remainder lacks a known reason. D and trimming come from the DNA, and the V and J calls and clone size come from that table. The table for this sample lists some 130,000 clones; 76% of them were counted only once. The ten largest clones take up over 2.5% of the sample.

The sample was PBMCs. Recombination linked TRBV5-1 to TRBJ2-2; a tentative D match to TRBD1 spans 5 bases. This TCR derives from a man aged 40-49 years in good health and CMV-seronegative. The CDR3 region reads CASRGRGNTGELFF. The base sequence is TGCGCCAGCAGGGGTAGGGGGAACACCGGGGAGCTGTTTTTT.